This TCR beta chain was identified during a study of T cell responses to AZD1222 COVID-19 vaccine. General study points: Donor demographics were predominantly white British with a female majority; clonal diversity may be underestimated. The peak T cell response came first, and repertoires were sampled only after it. Spike-specific TCR breadth and depth both grew after two AZD1222 doses.

Concerning this clone: Antigen unknown.

The CDR3 covers 13 residues. V trimming: 0 bases; J trimming: 9 bases; junction bases outside the gene matches: 5. Looked up from germline, CDR1 is SGHRS and CDR2 is YFSETQ. Clones were read by immunoSEQ multiplex PCR, and TCRdb kept only the in-frame ones, dropping some. This sample has over 100,000 clones, with about nine tenths found just once. The V gene is TRBV5-1, the J gene TRBJ2-7; TRBD1 aligns across 8 bases. The source is an adult in good health. The source was peripheral blood, collected on day 0 of AZD1222 vaccination. For the CDR3, the DNA is TGCGCCAGCAGCTTGGAGCTACAGGGGGTGCAGTACTTC. This encodes CASSLELQGVQYF. The full variable domain, in which reference TRBV5-1 and TRBJ2-7 provide the parts outside the CDR3, is KAGVTQTPRYLIKTRGQQVTLSCSPISGHRSVSWYQQTPGQGLQFLFEYFSETQRNKGNFPGRFSGRQFSNSRSEMNVSTLELGDSALYLCASSLELQGVQYFGPGTRLTVT.